This T cell receptor (beta chain) was sequenced in a study of shared clonotypes between healthy human individuals. Trimming took 4 bases from V and 4 from J, leaving 5 bases between them. The CDR3 runs to 11 residues. Germline-derived CDR1 and CDR2 are SQVTM and ANQGSEA. As regards this clone: Distinct nucleotide sequences in the sample also encode this CDR3.

Using immunoSEQ multiplex PCR, the repertoire was profiled, and TCRdb retains in-frame clones only, with some absent. The data hold fewer than 2.5 million clones, with under 95% observed a single time. V and J are TRBV29-1 and TRBJ2-1, with D possibly matching TRBD2 (5 bases). This TCR came from a man aged 18-30 years in good health. Some clones in this sample may be carry-over from other donors' samples. The sample consisted of naive CD4+ T cells from PBMCs. Subset: CD45RA+ positively selected. CDR3 in DNA: TGCAGCGTTGGAGGGTACAATGAGCAGTTCTTC. It specifies CSVGGYNEQFF.